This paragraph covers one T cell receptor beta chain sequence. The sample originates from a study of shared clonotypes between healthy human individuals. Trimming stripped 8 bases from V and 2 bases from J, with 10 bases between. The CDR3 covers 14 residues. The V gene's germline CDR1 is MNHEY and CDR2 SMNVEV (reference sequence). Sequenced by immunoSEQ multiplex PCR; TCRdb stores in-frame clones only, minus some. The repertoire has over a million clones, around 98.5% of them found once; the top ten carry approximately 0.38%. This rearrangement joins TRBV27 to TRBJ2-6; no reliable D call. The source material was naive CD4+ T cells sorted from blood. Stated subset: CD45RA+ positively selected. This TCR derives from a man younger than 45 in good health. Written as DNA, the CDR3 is TGTGCCAGCCGCGCGTTGGCTGGGGCCAACGTCCTGACTTTC. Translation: CASRALAGANVLTF.